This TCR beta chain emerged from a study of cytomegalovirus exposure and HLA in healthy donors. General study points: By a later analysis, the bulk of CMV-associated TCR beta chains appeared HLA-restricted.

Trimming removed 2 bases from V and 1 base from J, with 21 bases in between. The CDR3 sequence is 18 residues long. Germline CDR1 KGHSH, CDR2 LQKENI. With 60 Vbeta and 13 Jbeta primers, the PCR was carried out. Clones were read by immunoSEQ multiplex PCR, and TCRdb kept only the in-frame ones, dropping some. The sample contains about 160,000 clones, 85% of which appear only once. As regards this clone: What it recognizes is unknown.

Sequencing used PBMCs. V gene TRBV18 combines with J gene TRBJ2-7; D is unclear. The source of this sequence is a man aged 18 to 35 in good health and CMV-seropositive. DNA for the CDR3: TGTGCCAGCTCACCAATGGTTAGAATATTTTTCCGGTCCTACGAGCAGTACTTC. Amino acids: CASSPMVRIFFRSYEQYF.